These 32 T cell receptor beta chains came from one sample sequenced in a study of cytomegalovirus exposure and HLA in healthy donors. With 60 Vbeta and 13 Jbeta primers, the PCR was carried out. Produced via immunoSEQ multiplex PCR; TCRdb's table is partial and in-frame only. Here the sample spans roughly 80,000 clones, about four fifths being singletons. The sequenced sample was PBMCs. The receptors shown here come from a man between 35 and 55 years old in good health and CMV-seronegative.

This sequence joins TRBV4-3 and TRBJ2-2; 12 bases match TRBD2. Germline V gives CDR1 LGHNA, CDR2 YSLEER. The CDR3 has 19 residues. The V segment lost 0 bases and the J segment 6 bases; nucleotides outside the gene matches: 11. As DNA, the CDR3 is TGCGCCAGCAGCCAAGAGTTTTCGGCTAGCGGGGGGGCCTCCGGGGAGCTGTTTTTT. It encodes CASSQEFSASGGASGELFF.

The J gene is TRBJ1-1, the V gene TRBV27; a possible D gene is TRBD1 (5 bases). V was pared by 7 bases and J by 8 bases, with 11 bases between. The CDR3 has 11 residues. In germline, CDR1 is MNHEY, CDR2 SMNVEV (reference sequence). In nucleotides, the CDR3 is TGTGCCAGCACAGGGAGGCCAGAAGCTTTCTTT. Translating it yields CASTGRPEAFF.

V usage is TRBV7-6 and J usage is TRBJ1-2; no reliable D call. The CDR3 length is 13 residues. Germline V gives CDR1 SGHVS, CDR2 FNYEAQ. Trimming stripped 5 bases from V and 8 bases from J, with 15 bases between. Written as DNA, the CDR3 is TGTGCCAGCAGCCAGACTGGAGATGGCGGCTACACCTTC. It is translated as CASSQTGDGGYTF.

V usage is TRBV29-1 and J usage is TRBJ1-2; the D gene is possibly TRBD1 (5 bases). The germline V gene has CDR1 SQVTM and CDR2 ANQGSEA. Trimming cost V 1 base and J 4 bases, with 10 bases left between them. The CDR3 spans 13 residues. The chain's CDR3 is CSVEGSQGYGYTF. The CDR3 nucleotides are TGCAGCGTTGAAGGTAGTCAGGGCTATGGCTACACCTTC.

The chain couples TRBV6-6 to TRBJ1-1; weak D call: TRBD1 (6 bases). CDR3 length: 13 residues. V dropped 4 bases and J dropped 7 bases, with 13 bases sitting between them. The germline V gene has CDR1 MNHNY and CDR2 SVGAGI (reference sequence). CDR3 sequence: CASSSGTGSEAFF. In nucleotides, the CDR3 is TGTGCCAGCAGTTCCGGAACAGGGAGTGAAGCTTTCTTT.

The chain employs TRBV10-3 and TRBJ2-7; D remains ambiguous. Looked up from germline, CDR1 is ENHRY and CDR2 is SYGVKD. V lost 6 bases and J lost 0, with 18 bases in between. This CDR3 has 16 residues. CDR3 in amino acids: CAISLTDKVGSYEQYF. The CDR3 coding sequence is TGTGCCATCAGCCTTACCGACAAGGTAGGCTCCTACGAGCAGTACTTC.

V is TRBV7-2 and J is TRBJ2-1; TRBD1 aligns across 8 bases. The junction had 3 bases not matched to a gene; V was cut back by 4 bases and J by 4 bases. This CDR3 region has 14 residues. Germline V gives CDR1 SGHTA, CDR2 FQGNSA. CDR3 coding DNA: TGTGCCAGCAGCTGGGGACAGGATTACAATGAGCAGTTCTTC. Amino acids: CASSWGQDYNEQFF. Full variable domain (outside the CDR3, taken from reference TRBV7-2 and TRBJ2-1): GAGVSQSPSNKVTEKGKDVELRCDPISGHTALYWYRQSLGQGLEFLIYFQGNSAPDKSGLPSDRFSAERTGGSVSTLTIQRTQQEDSAVYLCASSWGQDYNEQFFGPGTRLTVL.

Of note for this clone: One end of the junction is discordant with germline, which a read error may explain. V and J are TRBV5-6 and TRBJ2-7, with 7 bases matching TRBD1. Germline values: CDR1 SGHDT, CDR2 YYEEEE. The CDR3 loop spans 12 amino acids. DNA for the CDR3: TGTGCCAGCAGCTCATGGACAGGCGGCACGGACTTC. Amino acid sequence: CASSSWTGGTDF.

J is TRBJ1-3 and V is TRBV9; a weak D match, TRBD1 (5 bases). There are 19 residues in the CDR3. Between the trimmed V and J ends, which lost 0 bases and 1 base, there was a span of 20 bases. Germline V gene lookup returns CDR1 SGDLS and CDR2 YYNGEE. CDR3 region: CASSVATGGHSGSGNTIYF. DNA for the CDR3: TGTGCCAGCAGCGTAGCTACGGGAGGACACTCGGGGTCTGGAAACACCATATATTTT.

The J gene is TRBJ2-7, the V gene TRBV7-6, with 11 bases that match TRBD1. The germline V gene encodes CDR1 SGHVS and CDR2 FNYEAQ. The CDR3 spans 17 residues. J was trimmed by 2 bases and V by 1 base; bases with no gene match: 7. CDR3 sequence (DNA): TGTGCCAGCAGCTTAGGACCAACGGGACAGGGGGCCTACGAGCAGTACTTC. It encodes CASSLGPTGQGAYEQYF. Full variable domain (remainder filled in from reference TRBV7-6 and TRBJ2-7): GAGVSQSPRYKVTKRGQDVALRCDPISGHVSLYWYRQALGQGPEFLTYFNYEAQQDKSGLPNDRFSAERPEGSISTLTIQRTEQRDSAMYRCASSLGPTGQGAYEQYFGPGTRLTVT.

The chain employs TRBV4-3 and TRBJ2-7; D is unresolved. Deletions cut 0 bases from V and 2 bases from J, with 14 bases between. CDR3 length: 16 amino acids. Germline CDR1 reads LGHNA; CDR2 reads YSLEER. CDR3 loop: CASSQDLVGTAYEQYF. For the CDR3, the DNA is TGCGCCAGCAGCCAAGATCTGGTCGGCACAGCCTACGAGCAGTACTTC.

This chain uses TRBV27 with TRBJ2-2; D is ambiguous. The V gene lost 3 bases and the J gene lost 1 base, with 12 bases spanning the gap. CDR1 MNHEY and CDR2 SMNVEV come from the germline V gene (reference sequence). This CDR3 is 16 amino acids long. The CDR3 is CASSFGGRWNTGELFF. The CDR3 DNA sequence: TGTGCCAGCAGTTTTGGCGGTCGATGGAACACCGGGGAGCTGTTTTTT.

This chain uses TRBV27 with TRBJ1-1; D is unresolved. This CDR3 contains 13 residues. Germline V gene sequence: CDR1 MNHEY, CDR2 SMNVEV (reference sequence). V shed 3 bases and J shed 0 bases, with 5 bases lying between them. CDR3 in DNA: TGTGCCAGCAGTTTTTCCGTGAACACTGAAGCTTTCTTT. This encodes CASSFSVNTEAFF.

V gene TRBV6-5 combines with J gene TRBJ2-7, with TRBD1 matching over 8 bases. V trimming: 6 bases; J trimming: 3 bases; junction bases outside the gene matches: 7. Germline V lookup: CDR1 MNHEY, CDR2 SVGAGI. The length of the CDR3 is 14 residues. The CDR3 DNA follows: TGTGCCAGCAGCCGGGACAGGTCCATCTACGAGCAGTACTTC. Its translation: CASSRDRSIYEQYF.

This chain connects TRBV19 to TRBJ2-1; 7 positions match TRBD1. The CDR3 has 15 residues. Germline lookup yields CDR1 LNHDA and CDR2 SQIVND (reference sequence). V trimming: 9 bases; J trimming: 6 bases; junction bases outside the gene matches: 14. CDR3 sequence: CASRSGQRDGNEQFF. The CDR3 DNA reads as TGTGCCAGCCGATCGGGACAGAGAGACGGCAATGAGCAGTTCTTC.

This clone was seen only a few times. The chain uses TRBV6-4 and TRBJ2-2, with 8 bases fitting TRBD1. There are 16 residues in the CDR3. V lost 4 bases, J lost 2 bases, and 6 bases stayed unmatched. Germline assignment: CDR1 MRHNA and CDR2 SNTAGT. Here the CDR3 DNA reads TGTGCCAGCAGTGTCGCTGACAGGGGCAACACCGGGGAGCTGTTTTTT. Amino acids: CASSVADRGNTGELFF.

With regard to this clone: The junction departs from the called germline gene at one end, perhaps through a read error. This chain connects TRBV2 to TRBJ2-1, with a tentative D call TRBD2 (5 bases). The germline V gene has CDR1 SNHLY and CDR2 FYNNEI. The length of the CDR3 is 13 residues. CDR3 loop: CASSLADYHEQFF. In DNA form, the CDR3 reads TGTGCCAGCAGTCTTGCCGACTACCATGAGCAGTTCTTC.

The rearrangement joins TRBV6-5 to TRBJ1-1; 9 bases are shared with TRBD1. Germline V CDR1 and CDR2: MNHEY, SVGAGI. The CDR3 has 15 residues. Trimming removed 2 bases from V and 5 bases from J; junction bases left unmatched: 6. CDR3 region: CASSYDRGGVTEAFF. The CDR3 DNA is TGTGCCAGCAGTTACGACAGGGGGGGAGTTACTGAAGCTTTCTTT.

This clone was seen more than once but under ten times. V is TRBV5-1 and J is TRBJ2-5, with D hard to call. This CDR3 comprises 13 residues. The germline gives CDR1 SGHRS, CDR2 YFSETQ. V was shortened by 4 bases and J by 2 bases, with 9 bases between the two germline ends. This CDR3 reads CASSTGSQETQYF. The CDR3, as DNA: TGCGCCAGCAGCACGGGTTCACAAGAGACCCAGTACTTC.

The V call is TRBV9, the J call TRBJ2-1, with 8 bases aligning to TRBD2. Germline V gene sequence: CDR1 SGDLS, CDR2 YYNGEE. The CDR3 is 15 residues long. V was clipped by 4 bases and J by 2 bases; unmatched bases: 5. CDR3 region: CASSPRGGAYNEQFF. As DNA, the CDR3 is TGTGCCAGCAGCCCCCGGGGGGGCGCCTACAATGAGCAGTTCTTC.

V usage is TRBV5-4 and J usage is TRBJ1-2, with TRBD1 matching 9 bases. V dropped 1 base and J dropped 4; count of bases not matched to a gene: 5. Germline V gene data show CDR1 as SGHNT and CDR2 as YYREEE (reference sequence). CDR3 size: 15 residues. In DNA form, the CDR3 reads TGTGCCAGCAGCTTGCAACAGGGGGCCGTCTATGGCTACACCTTC. Residues: CASSLQQGAVYGYTF. Full variable domain (rest looked up from reference TRBV5-4 and TRBJ1-2): ETGVTQSPTHLIKTRGQQVTLRCSSQSGHNTVSWYQQALGQGPQFIFQYYREEENGRGNFPPRFSGLQFPNYSSELNVNALELDDSALYLCASSLQQGAVYGYTFGSGTRLTVV.

V usage is TRBV2 and J usage is TRBJ2-6, with D possibly being TRBD2 (5 bases). Trimming removed 3 bases from V and 1 base from J, with 7 bases in between. The V gene's germline CDR1 is SNHLY and CDR2 FYNNEI. The CDR3 runs to 15 residues. Written as DNA, the CDR3 is TGTGCCAGCAGTGACGAGGGATCTGGGGCCAACGTCCTGACTTTC. It is translated as CASSDEGSGANVLTF.

The genes are TRBV9 and TRBJ2-1; perhaps TRBD1 as D (5 bases). The germline V gene has CDR1 SGDLS and CDR2 YYNGEE. Trimming took 3 bases from V and 3 from J, leaving 16 bases between them. The CDR3 runs to 16 residues. The CDR3 DNA reads as TGTGCCAGCAGCGAACGTTCGTGGGGCGGCTACAATGAGCAGTTCTTC. Its protein is CASSERSWGGYNEQFF.

This clone was seen just once. This chain links TRBV5-1 with TRBJ1-1, with D tentatively TRBD1 (5 bases). V lost 4 bases and J lost 3, with 16 bases in between. Germline-derived CDR1 and CDR2 are SGHRS and YFSETQ. This CDR3 is 15 amino acids long. The CDR3: CASSLFTQQDTEAFF. The CDR3 DNA follows: TGCGCCAGCAGCCTTTTCACCCAACAGGACACTGAAGCTTTCTTT. Supplemented by reference TRBV5-1 and TRBJ1-1, the full variable domain reads KAGVTQTPRYLIKTRGQQVTLSCSPISGHRSVSWYQQTPGQGLQFLFEYFSETQRNKGNFPGRFSGRQFSNSRSEMNVSTLELGDSALYLCASSLFTQQDTEAFFGQGTRLTVV.

The gene calls are TRBV4-3 and TRBJ2-7, with 7 bases lining up with TRBD2. V lost 0 bases, J lost 3 bases, and 8 bases stayed unmatched. CDR1 is LGHNA and CDR2 is YSLEER in the germline V gene. The CDR3 covers 16 residues. CDR3 coding DNA: TGCGCCAGCAGCCAAGAGCTAGCGGAGGGACGCTACGAGCAGTACTTC. Protein: CASSQELAEGRYEQYF.

V usage is TRBV18 and J usage is TRBJ1-1; D unresolved. Trimming removed 2 bases at V and 3 bases at J, with 10 bases between. CDR1 and CDR2 (germline): KGHSH, LQKENI. The length of the CDR3 is 14 residues. The CDR3 protein is CASSPGPSDTEAFF. The CDR3 DNA reads as TGTGCCAGCTCACCAGGGCCCTCGGACACTGAAGCTTTCTTT. The variable domain in full, completed from reference TRBV18 and TRBJ1-1, reads NAGVMQNPRHLVRRRGQEARLRCSPMKGHSHVYWYRQLPEEGLKFMVYLQKENIIDESGMPKERFSAEFPKEGPSILRIQQVVRGDSAAYFCASSPGPSDTEAFFGQGTRLTVV.

This rearrangement joins TRBV6-5 to TRBJ2-1; D not resolved. V was pared by 0 bases and J by 3 bases, with 9 bases between. CDR1 and CDR2 (germline): MNHEY, SVGAGI. The CDR3 runs to 15 residues. CDR3 protein: CASSYSSADYNEQFF. The CDR3 nucleotides are TGTGCCAGCAGTTACTCCAGTGCGGACTACAATGAGCAGTTCTTC.

This clone was counted only a few times. V gene TRBV4-1 combines with J gene TRBJ1-1, with 7 bases matching TRBD1. The CDR3 spans 15 residues. Germline CDR1 MGHRA, CDR2 YSYEKL. Trimming took 5 bases from V and 1 from J; bases not matched to a gene: 7. Here the CDR3 DNA reads TGCGCCAGCAGCTACCGACAGGGAAGGAACACTGAAGCTTTCTTT. Protein sequence: CASSYRQGRNTEAFF.

The chain has TRBV4-1 and TRBJ2-5; TRBD2 matches 11 bases. Germline CDR1 is MGHRA and CDR2 is YSYEKL. Trimming at V came to 4 bases and at J to 5 bases, leaving 6 bases not matched to a gene. This CDR3 spans 15 amino acids. The CDR3 DNA is TGCGCCAGCAGCCTGCTAGCGGGGGGTGCGGAGACCCAGTACTTC. Translated: CASSLLAGGAETQYF.

The V and J genes are TRBV7-9 and TRBJ2-3, with 7 bases matching TRBD1. The V and J ends lost 5 bases and 5 bases, in that order; junction bases with no gene match: 4. The CDR3 length is 13 residues. Germline CDR1 is SEHNR and CDR2 is FQNEAQ (reference sequence). CDR3 in DNA: TGTGCCAGCAGCCTCGACAGGGAAGATACGCAGTATTTT. Amino acids: CASSLDREDTQYF.

This clone was observed a few times. The rearrangement joins TRBV5-4 to TRBJ2-1; 16 bases fit TRBD2. V shed 4 bases and J 4 bases; nucleotides not matched to a gene: 8. Looked up from germline, CDR1 is SGHNT and CDR2 is YYREEE (reference sequence). This CDR3 is 18 amino acids long. For the CDR3, the DNA is TGTGCCAGCAGCGCGGGACTAGCGGGGGGGCGTGGTTACAATGAGCAGTTCTTC. This codes for CASSAGLAGGRGYNEQFF.

The chain carries TRBV5-1 and TRBJ1-5; D possibly corresponds to TRBD1 (5 bases). This CDR3 comprises 14 residues. Per germline, CDR1 SGHRS and CDR2 YFSETQ. V lost 4 bases and J lost 1, with 9 bases in between. The CDR3 DNA is TGCGCCAGCAGCCCCGGACAAAGCAATCAGCCCCAGCATTTT. Its translation: CASSPGQSNQPQHF.